This T cell receptor (beta chain) emerged from a study of control samples from healthy donors and cancer patients. Profiled with immunoSEQ multiplex PCR; TCRdb holds only in-frame clones, not every one. The sample yields 100,000 to 150,000 clones, roughly 86% seen once. CDR3 length equals 13 residues. Trimming stripped 10 bases from V and 0 bases from J, with 11 bases between. Germline lookup yields CDR1 SEHNR and CDR2 FQNEAQ (reference sequence). J is TRBJ2-3 and V is TRBV7-9; D is unresolved. Sequenced material: blood. The receptor was isolated from a man between 60 and 75 years old in good health. The DNA for the CDR3 is TGTGCCATCCGGAGACCTAGCACAGATACGCAGTATTTT. It specifies CAIRRPSTDTQYF.